Listed here are 3 T cell receptor beta chains from one sample, sequenced in a study of blood T cell repertoires in COVID-19. Repertoires were generated with immunoSEQ multiplex PCR, while TCRdb's copy carries only in-frame clones and drops some. The sample lists some 150,000 clones, 87% seen once, with roughly 2.5% in the top ten. Material: peripheral blood. All receptors come from a man aged 50-60 years with active COVID-19.

This chain uses TRBV2 with TRBJ1-2; D might be TRBD1 (6 bases). This CDR3 has 14 residues. The V and J ends lost 8 bases and 3 bases respectively, with 16 bases between them. Germline CDR1 reads SNHLY; CDR2 reads FYNNEI. The CDR3 nucleotides are TGTGCCAGCCGTAAACAGGGTGGCGACTATGGCTACACCTTC. It encodes CASRKQGGDYGYTF.

In nucleotides, the CDR3 is TGCGCCAGCAGCTTGGGGACTAGCGGGTTGGAGACCCAGTACTTC. Translating it yields CASSLGTSGLETQYF. The rearrangement uses TRBV5-1 and TRBJ2-5; TRBD2 aligns across 11 bases. With 0 bases clipped from V and 5 bases from J, the junction kept 3 bases outside the gene matches. Germline V gene sequence: CDR1 SGHRS, CDR2 YFSETQ. CDR3 length equals 15 residues.

The chain employs TRBV3-1 (or the pseudogene TRBV3-2) and TRBJ1-2; maybe TRBD1 (5 bases). V was pared by 0 bases and J by 5 bases, with 16 bases between. The CDR3 covers 16 residues. Germline V gene data show CDR1 as LGHDT and CDR2 as YNNKEL (reference sequence). Written as DNA, the CDR3 is TGTGCCAGCAGCCAAGAATCGGGGGGTCGAAAGTATGGCTACACCTTC. Protein: CASSQESGGRKYGYTF.